Listed below are T cell receptor beta chains from one sample, sequenced in a study of blood T cells in healthy people across ages. One entry per CDR3 protein, called by TCRdb with MiXCR from the 5' RACE reads. Of hundreds of thousands of distinct CDR3 sequences listed, roughly 60% were seen once; the top ten hold about 20%. Sequenced input: blood. The source of these receptors is a man aged 25 to 45 in good health. Both conserved end residues are part of each CDR3. A D gene is named only where the DNA matches it firmly. For some rows the clone size is stated as once, few or many, or as a class when expanded; others skip it.

>TRBJ2-1|TRBV20-1|NA|NA
TGCAGTGTTGACTCTAGCTCCTACAATGAGCAGTTCTTC
CSVDSSSYNEQFF
>TRBJ2-5|TRBV7-2|TRBD1|NA
TGTGCCAGCAGCGGCAGGGGGTGGCAAGAGACCCAGTACTTC
CASSGRGWQETQYF
>TRBJ2-2|TRBV29-1|NA|NA
TGCAGCGTTGAAGCTGTTCACAGTTTCTCACGGGAGCTGTTTTTT
CSVEAVHSFSRELFF
>TRBJ1-4|TRBV7-3|NA|NA
TGTGCCAGCAGATGGGACACTAATGAAAAACTGTTTTTT
CASRWDTNEKLFF
>TRBJ2-7|TRBV28|NA|NA
TGTGCCAGCAGTTTTGAAACTCGGGGCGAGCAGTACTTC
CASSFETRGEQYF
>TRBJ2-7|TRBV27|NA|NA
TGTGCCAGCAGTTTATTCGGGGGCCACGAGCAGTACTTC
CASSLFGGHEQYF
>TRBJ2-3|TRBV10-2|TRBD1|NA
TGCGCCAGCAGTGAGGGACAGGCCGGAAACACAGATACGCAGTATTTT
CASSEGQAGNTDTQYF
>TRBJ2-7|TRBV29-1|NA|few
TGCAGCGTTGTAACCGGGGCCGTCTACGAGCAGTACTTC
CSVVTGAVYEQYF
>TRBJ2-3|TRBV7-2|TRBD2|many
TGTGCCAGCAGCTTCGTAAGCGGGAACACAGATACGCAGTATTTT
CASSFVSGNTDTQYF
>TRBJ1-4|TRBV7-2|NA|few
TGTGCCAGCAGCTTAGTAGTGGGTCCCAATGAAAAACTGTTTTTT
CASSLVVGPNEKLFF
>TRBJ2-7|TRBV7-2|TRBD2|NA
TGTGCCAGCAGCTTAGCGGCTAGCGGAACCTACGAGCAGTACTTC
CASSLAASGTYEQYF
>TRBJ1-2|TRBV27|NA|NA
TGTGCCAGCAGTTTTTTACAGGGACCTACTAACTATGGCTACACCTTC
CASSFLQGPTNYGYTF
>TRBJ2-6|TRBV6-1|NA|NA
TGTGCCAGCTCTCTGGCCCCTGGGGCCAACGTCCTGACTTTC
CASSLAPGANVLTF
>TRBJ1-1|TRBV6-1|NA|NA
TGTGCCAGCGCCGGCAGGAGGGAGAAGGCGGAAGCTTTCTTT
CASAGRREKAEAFF
>TRBJ2-5|TRBV5-1|NA|NA
TGCGCCAGCAGCATTGGGCTGTGGGGTCTCGGGGGGACCCAGTACTTC
CASSIGLWGLGGTQYF
>TRBJ1-2|TRBV7-9|NA|NA
TGTGCCAGCAGCTTAGAAGGACAATACTATGGCTACACCTTC
CASSLEGQYYGYTF
>TRBJ1-2|TRBV5-1|NA|NA
TGCGCCAGCAGCTTGGGACAGGCTTTTACCCGACATCCCTATGGCTACACCTTC
CASSLGQAFTRHPYGYTF
>TRBJ1-1|TRBV29-1|NA|once
TGCAGCGATACAGCCGACGGCCCGGGAGCTTTCTTT
CSDTADGPGAFF
>TRBJ2-4|TRBV7-2|NA|NA
TGTGCCAGCAGCTTACTCAGCCAGGGTACTCAGTACTTC
CASSLLSQGTQYF
>TRBJ2-6|TRBV20-1|NA|few
TGCAGTGCAGCTGGGTCCCCTGGGGCCAACGTCCTGACTTTC
CSAAGSPGANVLTF
>TRBJ1-3|TRBV28|TRBD1|NA
TGTGCCAGCAGTTTAGTGGACAGGGCAAACACCATATATTTT
CASSLVDRANTIYF
>TRBJ2-3|TRBV4-1|NA|NA
TGCGCCAGCAGCCAAGATCAGGTGGATACGCAGTATTTT
CASSQDQVDTQYF
>TRBJ1-1|TRBV12-3/TRBV12-4|TRBD1|NA
TGTGCCAGCAGGGTGGACAGGTTAAACACTGAAGCTTTCTTT
CASRVDRLNTEAFF
>TRBJ1-5|TRBV20-1|NA|NA
TGCAGTGCTAGAGAGCCCCTAGAATATAGCAATCAGCCCCAGCATTTT
CSAREPLEYSNQPQHF
>TRBJ2-1|TRBV28|NA|NA
TGTGCCAGCGGTACCTTCTTAAAAGCCGATGAGCAGTTCTTC
CASGTFLKADEQFF
>TRBJ1-1|TRBV5-1|NA|NA
TGCGCCAGCAGCTTTAAGGTAGACACTGAAGCTTTCTTT
CASSFKVDTEAFF
>TRBJ2-4|TRBV12-3/TRBV12-4|NA|NA
TGTGCCAGCAGTCTCCAAAGCCCAAGAAACATTCAGTACTTC
CASSLQSPRNIQYF
>TRBJ2-3|TRBV7-2|NA|NA
TGTGCCAGCAGCTTATGGGAGGAGGGAGATACGCAGTATTTT
CASSLWEEGDTQYF
>TRBJ2-1|TRBV29-1|NA|few
TGCAGCGTTCGAGGTACAGATATACAGGGTGAGCAGTTCTTC
CSVRGTDIQGEQFF
>TRBJ2-7|TRBV7-9|NA|NA
TGTGCCAGCAGCTTATATACAGGAAGCTACGAGCAGTACTTC
CASSLYTGSYEQYF
>TRBJ2-5|TRBV30|NA|NA
TGTGCCTGGGGTAGCGAGGGCGAGACCCAGTACTTC
CAWGSEGETQYF
>TRBJ2-7|TRBV3-1|NA|few
TGTGCCAGCAGCTTAGGGATGAGGACCTACGAGCAGTACTTC
CASSLGMRTYEQYF
>TRBJ2-1|TRBV3-1|NA|NA
TGTGCCAGCAGCGAGGAATCTAGCGAGGGTAGGGATGAGCAGTTCTTC
CASSEESSEGRDEQFF
>TRBJ2-3|TRBV9|TRBD2|few
TGTGCCAGCAGCGTGCTAGCGGGGGGCACAGATACGCAGTATTTT
CASSVLAGGTDTQYF
>TRBJ1-2|TRBV19|NA|NA
TGTGCCAGTAGTATCGGCTATGTGTATGGCTACACCTTC
CASSIGYVYGYTF
>TRBJ1-5|TRBV30|NA|NA
TGTGCCTGGAGTGTACCAGGTGGCAATCAGCCCCAGCATTTT
CAWSVPGGNQPQHF
>TRBJ2-7|TRBV28|TRBD2|NA
TGTGCCAGCAGGGCGGGAGGAAACTCCTACGAGCAGTACTTC
CASRAGGNSYEQYF
>TRBJ2-1|TRBV5-1|NA|NA
TGCGCCAGCAGCTTGGGATTCGAGTCGCAGTACAATGAGCAGTTCTTC
CASSLGFESQYNEQFF
>TRBJ2-1|TRBV21-1|NA|NA
TGTGCCAGCAGCAAACTAGCGGCTTACAATGAGCAGTTCTTC
CASSKLAAYNEQFF
>TRBJ2-5|TRBV5-6|NA|NA
TGTGCCAGCAGCAAAAGTTCCGTTGAAGAGCAGTACTTC
CASSKSSVEEQYF
>TRBJ1-2|TRBV11-2|NA|NA
TGTGCCAGCAGCACCCATCCGGGGGGCTACACCTTC
CASSTHPGGYTF
>TRBJ2-1|TRBV9|TRBD2|NA
TGTGCCAGCAGCGCAAATAGCGGGAACCCCAATGAGCAGTTCTTC
CASSANSGNPNEQFF
>TRBJ2-7|TRBV3-1|NA|NA
TGTGCCAGCAGCCAAGTCCCGGGGAACTACGAGCAGTACTTC
CASSQVPGNYEQYF
>TRBJ2-7|TRBV6-1|NA|NA
TGTGCCAGCAGTGGTGCCTACTACGAGCAGTACTTC
CASSGAYYEQYF
>TRBJ2-1|TRBV29-1|NA|NA
TGCAGCTCGAACAGGGTTGTCGATGAGCAGTTCTTC
CSSNRVVDEQFF
>TRBJ1-2|TRBV20-1|TRBD1|few
TGCAGTGCCCCGACAGGGCTTAGGGACGGCTACACCTTC
CSAPTGLRDGYTF
>TRBJ2-7|TRBV27|TRBD2|once
TGTGCCAGCAGTTTACGGATAGCGGGGGGCCAGATCTACGAGCAGTACTTC
CASSLRIAGGQIYEQYF
>TRBJ1-5|TRBV30|TRBD1|NA
TGTGCCTGGAGTGCAGGGGGCGGCCAGCCCCAGCATTTT
CAWSAGGGQPQHF
>TRBJ2-7|TRBV6-2/TRBV6-3|NA|few
TGTGCCAGCATCTCCGCGGACCTCCGGGGTCGGGAGCAGTACTTC
CASISADLRGREQYF
>TRBJ2-3|TRBV7-3|NA|once
TGTGCCAGCAGCTTAACGGGTTGGAGCACAGATACGCAGTATTTT
CASSLTGWSTDTQYF
>TRBJ2-7|TRBV7-3|NA|NA
TGTGTCAGCAGCTTGGAGGGCAGGGGTTTCTACGAGCAGTACTTC
CVSSLEGRGFYEQYF
>TRBJ2-1|TRBV29-1|NA|NA
TGCAGCGTTGACGGAGGGGGTGGTCAGTTCTTC
CSVDGGGGQFF
>TRBJ2-7|TRBV11-2|NA|NA
TGTGCCAGCAGCCCCCCCGGAGGACTGCTCGAACCCCAGTACTTC
CASSPPGGLLEPQYF
>TRBJ1-5|TRBV5-1|NA|NA
TGCGCCAGCAGCTTAGGAGGGGGGAACGGGAATCAGCCCCAGCATTTT
CASSLGGGNGNQPQHF
>TRBJ2-7|TRBV4-2|TRBD2|NA
TGTGCCAGCAGCCAAGATCCTAGCGGAACTTCCTACGAGCAGTACTTC
CASSQDPSGTSYEQYF
>TRBJ2-5|TRBV2|NA|NA
TGTGCCAGCAGCCGAGGAGAGGGCGGTTCGGAGACCCAGTACTTC
CASSRGEGGSETQYF
>TRBJ2-3|TRBV12-3/TRBV12-4|TRBD2|NA
TGTGCCAGCAGTTTATTGGCAGGCCCCATACTAGCGGGAGGCCCCCGCACAGATACGCAGTATTTT
CASSLLAGPILAGGPRTDTQYF
>TRBJ2-7|TRBV11-1|NA|NA
TGTGCCAGCAGCTGGAGGGACAGCCCAGGACTCTACGAGCAGTACTTC
CASSWRDSPGLYEQYF
>TRBJ1-1|TRBV5-1|NA|NA
TGCGCCAGCAGCTTGGGACAACGGGGACCGAACACTGAAGCTTTCTTT
CASSLGQRGPNTEAFF